This T cell receptor (beta chain) was captured by sequencing in a study of blood T cell repertoires in COVID-19. At the level of the study: The cDNA or gDNA used as material had been derived from T cells, B-cell-depleted T cells, or PBMCs.

Resolution of symptoms, clearance, or two negative PCRs was present in recovered Cohort 3 donors. This CDR3 is built from 16 residues. In the original workflow: Amplification from reference gene primers served as the basis for estimated nucleated cell counts. TCRdb keeps only in-frame clones here, not all; method: immunoSEQ multiplex PCR. The V and J calls and the clone size are those of that table, but D and trimming were determined from the DNA. Counted here are about 270,000 clones, around 91% occurring once; the ten biggest clones make up over 2%. The TCR comes from a woman aged 18-35 years who had recovered from COVID-19. The material sequenced was PBMCs or T cells enriched from blood (not recorded which). The V and J genes are TRBV21-1 and TRBJ1-3; the table's D gene call, TRBD1, was not cross checked with the DNA. TRBV21-1 is noted as a pseudogene. CDR3 amino acids: CASSGETGASGNTIYF. CDR3 sequence (DNA): TGTGCCAGCAGCGGCGAGACAGGGGCCTCTGGAAACACCATATATTTT.